The next 19 T cell receptor beta chains were all read from a single sample in a study of somatic mutations in cytotoxic T cells in rheumatoid arthritis. Generated by immunoSEQ multiplex PCR, the TCRdb table keeps only in-frame clones and is missing some. Of about 10,000 clones listed, 90% to 95% are singletons. Sequenced input: CD8+ T cells sorted from blood. The source is a woman aged 18-35 years with rheumatoid arthritis.

The chain links TRBV7-2 to TRBJ2-3; D is ambiguous. The germline V gene encodes CDR1 SGHTA and CDR2 FQGNSA. This CDR3 region has 12 residues. Trimming left V 1 base short and J 5 bases short, with 4 bases between. The CDR3 DNA is TGTGCCAGCAGCTTAGGGCTAGATACGCAGTATTTT. Amino acids: CASSLGLDTQYF.

This clone was counted a single time. The V call is TRBV6-5, the J call TRBJ1-3, with D unclear. Germline assignment: CDR1 MNHEY and CDR2 SVGAGI. Trimming left V 3 bases short and J 4 bases short, with 16 bases between. The CDR3 is 16 residues long. CDR3 sequence reads: CASSYSPRGPGNTIYF. CDR3 coding DNA: TGTGCCAGCAGTTATTCGCCCCGAGGGCCGGGAAACACCATATATTTT.

The chain links TRBV9 to TRBJ2-1, with D uncertain. Deletions cut 4 bases from V and 0 bases from J, with 5 bases between. The CDR3 sequence is 13 residues long. CDR1 SGDLS and CDR2 YYNGEE come from the germline V gene. The CDR3 protein is CASSPSSYNEQFF. The CDR3, as DNA: TGTGCCAGCAGCCCTAGCTCCTACAATGAGCAGTTCTTC.

V gene TRBV11-2 combines with J gene TRBJ2-7, with D possibly matching TRBD2 (6 bases). This CDR3 contains 15 residues. V was pared by 3 bases and J by 3 bases, with 15 bases between. Germline CDR1 SGHAT, CDR2 FQNNGV. The CDR3 region is CASSFSTRGLYEQYF. The CDR3 nucleotides are TGTGCCAGCAGCTTTTCAACGAGGGGACTCTACGAGCAGTACTTC.

The rearrangement uses TRBV6-4 and TRBJ1-2; the match to TRBD1 covers 11 bases. After removal of 0 bases from V and 7 bases from J, the junction contained 4 bases not matched to a gene. CDR3 length: 15 amino acids. The germline CDR1 and CDR2 sequences are MRHNA and SNTAGT. The DNA for the CDR3 is TGTGCCAGCAGTGACTCAGGACAGGGGGCGCGTGGCTACACCTTC. Translated: CASSDSGQGARGYTF.

This clone was detected only a few times. A far larger clone is one nucleotide away, so this likely arose from a read error. This same CDR3 is encoded by further DNA sequences in the sample. The rearrangement links TRBV4-1 to TRBJ1-5; the match to TRBD1 covers 8 bases. The V gene's germline CDR1 is MGHRA and CDR2 YSYEKL. This CDR3 is built from 16 residues. V lost 3 bases and J lost 4; bases outside the gene matches: 8. The CDR3 bases are TGCGCCAGCAGCCATATAGGACAGGGACCGAATCAGCCCCAGCATTTT. Amino acids: CASSHIGQGPNQPQHF.

The chain joins TRBV10-3 to TRBJ1-1; no clear D gene. The ends were cut back, 7 bases at V and 3 bases at J, with 9 bases in the middle. Germline V gene sequence: CDR1 ENHRY, CDR2 SYGVKD. CDR3 size: 12 residues. The CDR3 nucleotides read TGTGCCATCAAGGGAGTGGACACTGAAGCTTTCTTT. Translating it yields CAIKGVDTEAFF.

The V and J genes are TRBV15 and TRBJ2-3, with a possible D match to TRBD2 (6 bases). Germline V gives CDR1 LNHNV, CDR2 YYDKDF (reference sequence). This CDR3 spans 15 amino acids. Deletions cut 0 bases from V and 2 bases from J, with 9 bases between. The CDR3 DNA sequence: TGTGCCACCAGCAGAGAGGGAGGTAACACAGATACGCAGTATTTT. It codes for CATSREGGNTDTQYF.

This clone was seen just once. This chain uses TRBV13 with TRBJ1-4, with D uncertain. The V and J ends lost 5 bases and 6 bases respectively, with 10 bases between them. Germline assignment: CDR1 PRHDT and CDR2 FYEKMQ (reference sequence). The CDR3 runs 13 residues. CDR3 in DNA: TGTGCCAGCAGCCGAGAGGGAGATGAAAAACTGTTTTTT. This gives the protein CASSREGDEKLFF.

This clone appeared a single time. The V call is TRBV6-5, the J call TRBJ2-1; 9 positions match TRBD1. The CDR3 length is 13 residues. With V trimmed by 4 bases and J by 12 bases, 7 bases remained unmatched. CDR1 and CDR2 (germline): MNHEY, SVGAGI. As DNA, the CDR3 is TGTGCCAGCAGTTCTAACACAGGGGGCCGGCAGTTCTTC. Its translation: CASSSNTGGRQFF.

This rearrangement joins TRBV30 to TRBJ2-7, with TRBD1 matching 9 bases. CDR3 size: 14 residues. V shed 1 base, J shed 7 bases, and the junction held 8 bases outside the gene matches. CDR1 is GTSNPN, CDR2 SVGIG, per germline (reference sequence). CDR3 DNA: TGTGCCTGGAGTGGGGGACAGGGTGCTCGAGAGCAGTACTTC. Its protein product is CAWSGGQGAREQYF.

This chain connects TRBV13 to TRBJ1-1, with D perhaps TRBD1 (6 bases). This CDR3 has 13 residues. V dropped 3 bases and J dropped 6 bases, with 11 bases sitting between them. CDR1 and CDR2 from the germline V gene are PRHDT and FYEKMQ (reference sequence). The CDR3 region is CASSFRGGPEAFF. CDR3 in DNA: TGTGCCAGCAGCTTTAGGGGGGGTCCTGAAGCTTTCTTT.

The V and J genes are TRBV7-6 and TRBJ1-4; 9 nucleotides match TRBD1. CDR1 is SGHVS, CDR2 FNYEAQ, per germline. The CDR3 spans 16 residues. V lost 5 bases to trimming and J lost 0 bases; unmatched junction nucleotides: 4. The CDR3 DNA sequence: TGTGCCAGCAGCCCCGACAGGGGGTCAACTAATGAAAAACTGTTTTTT. It translates to CASSPDRGSTNEKLFF.

This chain links TRBV18 with TRBJ2-2; TRBD2 matches at 7 bases. Germline V lookup: CDR1 KGHSH, CDR2 LQKENI. The V gene end was trimmed by 3 bases and the J gene end by 2 bases; junction bases not matched to a gene: 9. The CDR3 runs to 17 residues. The CDR3 bases are TGTGCCAGCTCACCCCGCGCTAGCGGTCCTAACACCGGGGAGCTGTTTTTT. Its protein is CASSPRASGPNTGELFF.

The chain carries TRBV7-6 and TRBJ2-1; 7 bases map to TRBD2. The germline V gene has CDR1 SGHVS and CDR2 FNYEAQ. CDR3 size: 16 residues. V lost 2 bases and J lost 0; bases outside the gene matches: 4. The CDR3 DNA reads as TGTGCCAGCAGCTTATCCGGCGGGAGCTCCTACAATGAGCAGTTCTTC. Its translation is CASSLSGGSSYNEQFF.

The chain has TRBV28 and TRBJ1-1; TRBD1 matches 9 bases. The V and J ends lost 6 bases and 8 bases, in that order; junction bases with no gene match: 19. The CDR3 runs to 17 residues. In germline, CDR1 is MDHEN, CDR2 SYDVKM. The CDR3 spells CASSFALRRTGDREAFF. The CDR3 DNA sequence: TGTGCCAGCAGCTTTGCCCTTCGTCGGACAGGGGATCGAGAAGCTTTCTTT.

This clone is a singleton in its sample. The chain carries TRBV27 and TRBJ2-7; 9 nucleotides line up with TRBD2. V lost 3 bases and J lost 5; bases outside the gene matches: 11. Germline-derived CDR1 and CDR2 are MNHEY and SMNVEV (reference sequence). The CDR3 covers 16 residues. The CDR3 bases are TGTGCCAGCAGTTTTGGCAGCGGGACTAGCTTAGACGAGCAGTACTTC. This translates into CASSFGSGTSLDEQYF.

The chain combines TRBV19 with TRBJ1-2; weak D call: TRBD1 (6 bases). This CDR3 region has 14 residues. V was clipped by 7 bases and J by 4 bases, with 16 bases between them. Looked up from germline, CDR1 is LNHDA and CDR2 is SQIVND (reference sequence). CDR3 amino acids: CASTPGGGAYGYTF. For the CDR3, the DNA is TGTGCCAGTACCCCCGGCGGGGGCGCCTATGGCTACACCTTC.

The chain employs TRBV28 and TRBJ2-6; maybe TRBD1 (6 bases). Germline V gene sequence: CDR1 MDHEN, CDR2 SYDVKM. The V end was cut by 5 bases, the J end by 4 bases, with 15 bases between. The CDR3 runs 16 residues. In DNA form, the CDR3 reads TGTGCCAGCAGTCCGCGGACAGTACTCGGGGCCAACGTCCTGACTTTC. Its protein product is CASSPRTVLGANVLTF.